This record concerns one TCR beta chain sequence. Antigen unknown. The PCR was carried out with 60 Vbeta primers and 13 Jbeta primers. TCRdb's copy holds only in-frame clones and misses some; the assay was immunoSEQ multiplex PCR. The sample carries about 130,000 clones, 70% to 80% recorded once. This entry comes from a study of cytomegalovirus exposure and HLA in healthy donors. Study-level results: Earlier analysis yielded a pattern in which most TCR beta V segments were productive about 90% or about 30% of the time. Some 150 TCR beta chains were listed as cytomegalovirus-associated. Later on, a genetic analysis was performed. It linked a missense variant in DCLRE1C with V- and J-gene trimming of TCR beta.

This TCR came from a human donor in good health. The sequenced material came from PBMCs.

This CDR3 is CASSSAGVWELFF. Written as DNA, the CDR3 is TGTGCCAGCAGCTCGGCCGGGGTTTGGGAGCTGTTTTTT. V gene TRBV5-6 combines with J gene TRBJ2-2, with D tentatively TRBD2 (5 bases). The CDR3 length is 13 residues. Trimming took off 3 bases at V and 9 bases at J, with 12 bases between the two ends. The germline gives CDR1 SGHDT, CDR2 YYEEEE.